The 31 T cell receptor beta chains in this list originate from one sample, sequenced in a study of shared T cell receptors in the human thymus (dated by TCRdb to 2020 to 2023). The receptor library was made with the immunoSEQ multiplex PCR assay. TCRdb retrieved this table from immuneACCESS and kept in-frame rearrangements only. Not all clones are present; in checked studies, unresolved V genes account for under half, and no reason is known for the remainder. Across this sample there are some 660,000 clones, with about 90% seen only once. The top ten constitute 0.009% to 0.0095% of the sample. These data also featured in a second study, about human thymus T cells.

Sequenced input: thymocytes. The source of these receptors is a boy under three years old with a congenital heart defect. Donor details come from another sample of the same person, matched by shared clones.

J is TRBJ2-5 and V is TRBV28, with TRBD2 identical over 7 bases. The V gene end was trimmed by 8 bases and the J gene end by 0 bases; junction bases not matched to a gene: 6. Germline lookup yields CDR1 MDHEN and CDR2 SYDVKM. This CDR3 is built from 14 residues. Here the CDR3 reads CASLEGGYQETQYF. The CDR3 DNA follows: TGTGCCAGCCTCGAGGGAGGGTACCAAGAGACCCAGTACTTC. The full variable domain, its missing parts supplied by reference TRBV28 and TRBJ2-5, is DVKVTQSSRYLVKRTGEKVFLECVQDMDHENMFWYRQDPGLGLRLIYFSYDVKMKEKGDIPEGYSVSREKKERFSLILESASTNQTSMYLCASLEGGYQETQYFGPGTRLLVL.

This clone was detected once. The chain joins TRBV25-1 to TRBJ2-2; 7 nucleotides line up with TRBD1. The CDR3 loop spans 16 amino acids. V was pared by 4 bases and J by 6 bases, with 11 bases of the junction left unmatched. Germline V gene data show CDR1 as MGHDK and CDR2 as SYGVNS. The DNA for the CDR3 is TGTGCCAGCAGTGCCCCCGAGAAGGGGGCTTCCGGGGAGCTGTTTTTT. Its translation: CASSAPEKGASGELFF.

The V call is TRBV9, the J call TRBJ2-3; a weak D match, TRBD2 (7 bases). Trimming removed 6 bases from V and 1 base from J, with 15 bases in between. Germline-derived CDR1 and CDR2 are SGDLS and YYNGEE. CDR3 length: 15 amino acids. The CDR3 region has the DNA TGTGCCAGCACCCTAGGGGGGGTGGGCACAGATACGCAGTATTTT. It specifies CASTLGGVGTDTQYF.

The V gene is TRBV7-9, the J gene TRBJ2-3, with 13 bases that match TRBD2. Per germline, CDR1 SEHNR and CDR2 FQNEAQ (reference sequence). There are 18 residues in the CDR3. J gave up 7 bases and V 4 bases, and 14 bases lay outside the gene matches. CDR3 in amino acids: CASSSGTSGALATHTQYF. The CDR3 nucleotides read TGTGCCAGCAGCTCCGGGACTAGCGGGGCGCTAGCGACTCATACGCAGTATTTT.

The chain joins TRBV5-6 to TRBJ2-2; D possibly corresponds to TRBD1 (5 bases). The CDR3 is made up of 17 amino acids. V lost 4 bases and J 1 base, leaving 17 bases between the germline ends. Germline values: CDR1 SGHDT, CDR2 YYEEEE. CDR3 nucleotide sequence: TGTGCCAGCAGCACACCAGGGTTTGGGGAGAACACCGGGGAGCTGTTTTTT. It translates to CASSTPGFGENTGELFF.

The chain couples TRBV10-3 to TRBJ1-2, with a possible D match to TRBD1 (6 bases). This CDR3 comprises 14 residues. From germline, CDR1 is ENHRY and CDR2 SYGVKD. V dropped 6 bases and J dropped 4 bases, with 15 bases sitting between them. CDR3 protein: CAIRTGTPSYGYTF. In nucleotides, the CDR3 is TGTGCCATCAGAACCGGGACACCATCCTATGGCTACACCTTC.

The chain employs TRBV5-6 and TRBJ2-2; 7 bases agree with TRBD2. CDR3 length equals 17 residues. CDR1 and CDR2 (germline): SGHDT, YYEEEE. The ends lost 4 bases at V and 1 base at J; junction bases unmatched: 10. In nucleotides, the CDR3 is TGTGCCAGCAGCGACAACAATGGCGGGAGGAACACCGGGGAGCTGTTTTTT. Encoded protein: CASSDNNGGRNTGELFF.

The V call is TRBV7-2, the J call TRBJ2-7, with 9 bases matching TRBD2. V was clipped by 1 base and J by 9 bases; unmatched bases: 10. The length of the CDR3 is 15 residues. Germline CDR1 and CDR2: SGHTA and FQGNSA. In nucleotides, the CDR3 is TGTGCCAGCAGCTTAGAAGGGGCTAGCGGGGAGGTGCAGTACTTC. It codes for CASSLEGASGEVQYF. The full variable domain, with the rest looked up from reference TRBV7-2 and TRBJ2-7, is GAGVSQSPSNKVTEKGKDVELRCDPISGHTALYWYRQSLGQGLEFLIYFQGNSAPDKSGLPSDRFSAERTGGSVSTLTIQRTQQEDSAVYLCASSLEGASGEVQYFGPGTRLTVT.

J is TRBJ2-7 and V is TRBV19, with 7 positions matching TRBD1. CDR1 and CDR2 (germline): LNHDA, SQIVND (reference sequence). There are 15 residues in the CDR3. The V segment lost 1 base and the J segment 4 bases; nucleotides outside the gene matches: 7. The CDR3: CASSIARQGGYEQYF. CDR3 sequence (DNA): TGTGCCAGTAGTATAGCGAGACAGGGTGGATACGAGCAGTACTTC.

The V gene is TRBV7-9, the J gene TRBJ1-5; D perhaps matches TRBD1 (6 bases). CDR1 is SEHNR, CDR2 FQNEAQ, per germline (reference sequence). V was trimmed by 1 base and J by 2 bases, leaving 15 bases between them. The CDR3 contains 17 residues. The CDR3 sequence: CASSLDVQGWGNQPQHF. The CDR3, as DNA: TGTGCCAGCAGCTTAGATGTGCAGGGGTGGGGCAATCAGCCCCAGCATTTT.

The rearrangement joins TRBV28 to TRBJ2-1; TRBD1 matches 9 bases. This CDR3 contains 14 residues. The V and J ends lost 10 bases and 6 bases, in that order; junction bases with no gene match: 10. Germline V lookup: CDR1 MDHEN, CDR2 SYDVKM. CDR3 bases: TGTGCCATCACCGGGACAGGGTTTTTCAATGAGCAGTTCTTC. It is translated as CAITGTGFFNEQFF.

The chain is built from TRBV9 and TRBJ2-2; no definite D call. Trimming took off 0 bases at V and 6 bases at J, with 15 bases between the two ends. There are 16 residues in the CDR3. Germline V CDR1 and CDR2: SGDLS, YYNGEE. The CDR3 DNA is TGTGCCAGCAGCGTAGGTCCCCTAGTACGGGCCGGGGAGCTGTTTTTT. Its protein is CASSVGPLVRAGELFF.

The V and J genes are TRBV27 and TRBJ2-4, with TRBD2 identical over 7 bases. Germline V gene data show CDR1 as MNHEY and CDR2 as SMNVEV (reference sequence). This CDR3 region has 23 residues. The V and J ends lost 3 bases and 3 bases, in that order; junction bases with no gene match: 29. CDR3 sequence: CASSFGPPDSPRERDSVKNIQYF. DNA of the CDR3: TGTGCCAGCAGTTTTGGTCCCCCTGACAGCCCTAGGGAGCGGGATTCGGTCAAAAACATTCAGTACTTC.

The sample holds one count of this clone. This chain connects TRBV5-1 to TRBJ2-1, with a weak D call TRBD2 (5 bases). Germline values: CDR1 SGHRS, CDR2 YFSETQ. This CDR3 is 16 amino acids long. Trimming stripped 3 bases from V and 5 bases from J, with 18 bases between. DNA for the CDR3: TGCGCCAGCAGCTCCCCGCAGAAGGCGGAGGACAATGAGCAGTTCTTC. Translated, it gives CASSSPQKAEDNEQFF.

The chain uses TRBV4-1 and TRBJ2-3, with 9 bases aligning to TRBD2. V gave up 0 bases and J gave up 0 bases; unmatched junction bases: 4. This CDR3 region has 17 residues. Germline-derived CDR1 and CDR2 are MGHRA and YSYEKL. The CDR3: CASSQDPSGASTDTQYF. CDR3 bases: TGCGCCAGCAGCCAAGACCCTAGCGGGGCCAGCACAGATACGCAGTATTTT.

The chain combines TRBV4-1 with TRBJ1-3; D is unresolved. Germline V gene data show CDR1 as MGHRA and CDR2 as YSYEKL. The CDR3 runs 15 residues. V was pared by 6 bases and J by 0 bases, with 12 bases between. CDR3 DNA sequence: TGCGCCAGCAGGCCCTCAAGGAGCTCTGGAAACACCATATATTTT. Protein product: CASRPSRSSGNTIYF.

This chain joins TRBV9 and TRBJ2-6; 7 nucleotides agree with TRBD1. Trimming took 3 bases from V and 0 from J; bases not matched to a gene: 12. The CDR3 sequence is 19 residues long. The germline CDR1 and CDR2 sequences are SGDLS and YYNGEE. The CDR3 region has the DNA TGTGCCAGCAGCGCCATATCTACGACAGGGCTCTCTGGGGCCAACGTCCTGACTTTC. Its translation: CASSAISTTGLSGANVLTF.

The chain employs TRBV27 and TRBJ2-7, with 7 bases fitting TRBD2. V lost 5 bases and J lost 4; bases outside the gene matches: 11. CDR1 and CDR2 from the germline V gene are MNHEY and SMNVEV (reference sequence). The CDR3 runs to 15 residues. This CDR3 is CASSPVRGVHYEQYF. In DNA, the CDR3 is TGTGCCAGCAGTCCAGTTCGGGGGGTCCATTACGAGCAGTACTTC.

The chain joins TRBV7-9 to TRBJ2-1; D unresolved. Between the trimmed V and J ends, which lost 2 bases and 8 bases, there was a span of 4 bases. The length of the CDR3 is 11 residues. Germline CDR1 and CDR2: SEHNR and FQNEAQ (reference sequence). The DNA of the CDR3 is TGTGCCAGCAGCTTACCGGATGAGCAGTTCTTC. Amino acids: CASSLPDEQFF.

The rearrangement links TRBV28 to TRBJ1-5; 10 bases are a match to TRBD1. V gave up 3 bases and J gave up 5 bases; unmatched junction bases: 4. This CDR3 comprises 15 residues. CDR1 MDHEN and CDR2 SYDVKM come from the germline V gene. The CDR3 DNA reads as TGTGCCAGCAGTTTCGGGGACAGGGGACATCAGCCCCAGCATTTT. Protein: CASSFGDRGHQPQHF.

The chain carries TRBV4-1 and TRBJ1-4; D may be TRBD1 (6 bases). CDR1 MGHRA and CDR2 YSYEKL come from the germline V gene. Trimming shortened V by 0 bases and J by 4 bases, and 12 bases separated the two germline ends. There are 16 residues in the CDR3. The CDR3 nucleotides read TGCGCCAGCAGCCAAGAAGCGCCAGGGGATAATGAAAAACTGTTTTTT. Translation: CASSQEAPGDNEKLFF.

The chain is built from TRBV21-1 and TRBJ2-7; TRBD2, the D gene given by the table, was not confirmed from the DNA. TRBV21-1 has pseudogene status. The CDR3 covers 16 residues. CDR3 region: CASSKVFSRTAYEQYF. For the CDR3, the DNA is TGTGCCAGCAGCAAAGTATTTTCGAGGACTGCCTACGAGCAGTACTTC.

The rearrangement uses TRBV19 and TRBJ1-1; 10 nucleotides align to TRBD1. Germline lookup yields CDR1 LNHDA and CDR2 SQIVND (reference sequence). V was clipped by 3 bases and J by 5 bases; unmatched bases: 18. The CDR3 extends over 19 amino acids. CDR3 residues: CASSILGTGDLFRWTEAFF. The CDR3 nucleotides read TGTGCCAGTAGTATTTTGGGGACAGGGGATCTATTTCGTTGGACTGAAGCTTTCTTT.

On this clone: An end of the junction does not agree with germline; a read error may underlie this. The chain joins TRBV6-6 to TRBJ1-5; possibly TRBD1 for D (5 bases). This CDR3 contains 12 residues. Germline lookup yields CDR1 MNHNY and CDR2 SVGAGI (reference sequence). The CDR3 here is CASSSSHRSIRW. For the CDR3, the DNA is TGTGCCAGCAGTTCTAGTCACAGGTCGATCCGTTGG.

This clone is a singleton in its sample. This sequence joins TRBV6-4 and TRBJ1-6, with D perhaps matching TRBD1 (6 bases). Trimming took 4 bases from V and 9 from J, leaving 16 bases between them. Germline assignment: CDR1 MRHNA and CDR2 SNTAGT. This CDR3 region has 15 residues. This CDR3 is CASSVEEGVGSPLHF. CDR3 coding DNA: TGTGCCAGCAGTGTCGAAGAGGGGGTAGGTTCACCCCTCCACTTT.

Written as DNA, the CDR3 is TGTGCCAGCTCCGTGACCCCGGGACTAGCCTTCTCCTACGAGCAGTACTTC. Residues: CASSVTPGLAFSYEQYF. The genes are TRBV18 and TRBJ2-7; 9 bases line up with TRBD2. Germline V gives CDR1 KGHSH, CDR2 LQKENI. The CDR3 totals 17 residues. Unmatched junction bases numbered 12, after V lost 6 bases and J lost 0 bases.

The V call is TRBV6-1, the J call TRBJ2-7; D is unresolved. The V and J ends lost 2 bases and 0 bases respectively, with 11 bases between them. CDR3 size: 15 residues. Germline lookup yields CDR1 MNHNS and CDR2 SASEGT. In nucleotides, the CDR3 is TGTGCCAGCAGTGAAATATGCAGTCCCTCCTACGAGCAGTACTTC. Amino acids: CASSEICSPSYEQYF.

The chain carries TRBV18 and TRBJ1-2; 8 bases match TRBD1. The CDR3 is 16 amino acids. CDR1 and CDR2 from the germline V gene are KGHSH and LQKENI. V shed 3 bases and J 3 bases; nucleotides not matched to a gene: 9. CDR3 loop: CASSPSETGAHYGYTF. DNA of the CDR3: TGTGCCAGCTCACCGTCAGAGACAGGGGCCCACTATGGCTACACCTTC.

This clone was seen just once. The gene calls are TRBV27 and TRBJ1-1; D perhaps matches TRBD1 (6 bases). The CDR3 contains 16 residues. V was clipped by 6 bases and J by 1 base, with 18 bases between them. Germline CDR1 is MNHEY and CDR2 is SMNVEV (reference sequence). This chain's CDR3 is CASSLGQNFPNTEAFF. CDR3 coding DNA: TGTGCCAGCAGCCTAGGACAGAATTTCCCGAACACTGAAGCTTTCTTT.

This rearrangement joins TRBV7-2 to TRBJ2-7; a possible D gene is TRBD2 (5 bases). The CDR3 runs 14 residues. Per germline, CDR1 SGHTA and CDR2 FQGNSA. V was trimmed by 3 bases and J by 6 bases, leaving 15 bases between them. CDR3 nucleotides: TGTGCCAGCAGCTTTCAAAGCGCTCGGGGCGAGCAGTACTTC. This codes for CASSFQSARGEQYF.

This clone has only a few counts. The V gene is TRBV28, the J gene TRBJ1-3, with 7 bases identical to TRBD1. Germline CDR1 is MDHEN and CDR2 is SYDVKM. After removal of 6 bases from V and 4 bases from J, the junction contained 9 bases not matched to a gene. The CDR3 is made up of 15 amino acids. In DNA, the CDR3 is TGTGCCAGCAGGCCCGACAGGGTAAGAGGAAACACCATATATTTT. It specifies CASRPDRVRGNTIYF.